The 17 T cell receptor beta chains below were found in one sample sequenced in a study of early T cells in non-severe SARS-CoV-2 infection. In TCRdb, the 5' RACE reads were re-called with MiXCR into one record per CDR3 protein. Altogether tens of thousands of distinct CDR3 sequences are present, 8.5% to 10% being singletons, with the ten largest covering 15% to 20%. The sample taken for sequencing was whole blood. The receptors stem from an adult who was a healthcare worker with PCR-confirmed SARS-CoV-2 infection or an uninfected control (not recorded which).

This clonotype was seen a handful of times. The V call is TRBV4-3, the J call TRBJ2-7, with D unclear. Germline CDR1 LGHNA, CDR2 YSLEER. The V end lost 0 bases, the J end lost 2 bases, and 14 bases lay between the germline ends. This CDR3 contains 16 residues. CDR3 region: CASSQDLTDGTYEQYF. CDR3 DNA: TGCGCCAGCAGCCAAGACCTCACCGACGGAACCTACGAGCAGTACTTC.

This clonotype was found many times. The chain has TRBV5-1 and TRBJ2-1; D is uncertain. Germline lookup yields CDR1 SGHRS and CDR2 YFSETQ. The CDR3 runs to 14 residues. V lost 2 bases, J lost 6 bases, and 12 bases lay in between. CDR3 DNA sequence: TGCGCCAGCAGCTTAGCAGCTGGAGTCAATGAGCAGTTCTTC. Protein sequence: CASSLAAGVNEQFF.

This clonotype was counted ten times or more. The V call is TRBV7-2, the J call TRBJ2-7; possibly TRBD2 for D (5 bases). Between the trimmed V and J ends, which lost 5 bases and 10 bases, there was a span of 21 bases. Germline CDR1 and CDR2: SGHTA and FQGNSA. The CDR3 is 14 residues long. Here the CDR3 DNA reads TGTGCCAGCAGCCCGCCGGCGGGTCCCCCGGTACAGTACTTC. This sequence encodes CASSPPAGPPVQYF.

This clonotype came up a few times. The rearrangement links TRBV4-2 to TRBJ2-1; TRBD1 aligns across 7 bases. With V trimmed by 1 base and J by 9 bases, 9 bases remained unmatched. Germline V gene data show CDR1 as LGHNA and CDR2 as YNFKEQ. The CDR3 covers 15 residues. As DNA, the CDR3 is TGTGCCAGCAGCCAAGCGGGACAGTCGGCCGGTGAGCAGTTCTTC. Encoded protein: CASSQAGQSAGEQFF.

This clonotype was seen ten or more times. The V call is TRBV2, the J call TRBJ2-7; unclear D gene. This CDR3 spans 13 amino acids. V gave up 1 base and J gave up 2 bases, with 6 bases separating them. The germline gives CDR1 SNHLY, CDR2 FYNNEI. CDR3 bases: TGTGCCAGCAGTGAAGACAGAACCTACGAGCAGTACTTC. It translates to CASSEDRTYEQYF.

This clonotype was seen a few times. In nucleotides, the CDR3 is TGTGCCACCTCCTCCGGGGAGCTGTTTTTT. Amino acids: CATSSGELFF. This chain joins TRBV28 and TRBJ2-2; D is uncertain. This CDR3 has 10 residues. Trimming removed 10 bases at V and 6 bases at J, with 6 bases between. Germline CDR1 MDHEN, CDR2 SYDVKM.

The gene calls are TRBV30 and TRBJ1-3; no clear D. Germline V gives CDR1 GTSNPN, CDR2 SVGIG (reference sequence). The V end was cut by 3 bases, the J end by 0 bases, with 6 bases between. CDR3 length: 13 amino acids. The CDR3 region has the DNA TGTGCCTGGAGATGGTTCTCTGGAAACACCATATATTTT. Its translation: CAWRWFSGNTIYF.

The V call is TRBV20-1, the J call TRBJ2-1; D is perhaps TRBD2 (5 bases). CDR1 DFQATT and CDR2 SNEGSKA come from the germline V gene (reference sequence). The ends were cut back, 1 base at V and 10 bases at J, with 20 bases in the middle. This CDR3 is 15 amino acids long. CDR3 DNA sequence: TGCAGTGCTAGAGTGGTCGGGATGGACTCCCCCGAGCAGTTCTTC. It specifies CSARVVGMDSPEQFF.

J is TRBJ2-5 and V is TRBV7-8; D unclear. This CDR3 spans 14 amino acids. Trimming shortened V by 0 bases and J by 5 bases, and 10 bases separated the two germline ends. The germline V gene encodes CDR1 SGHVS and CDR2 FQNEAQ. CDR3 sequence: CASSLAHELETQYF. The CDR3 DNA sequence: TGTGCCAGCAGCTTAGCCCACGAACTTGAGACCCAGTACTTC. The variable domain in full, with the rest retrieved from reference TRBV7-8 and TRBJ2-5, is GAGVSQSPRYKVAKRGQDVALRCDPISGHVSLFWYQQALGQGPEFLTYFQNEAQLDKSGLPSDRFFAERPEGSVSTLKIQRTQQEDSAVYLCASSLAHELETQYFGPGTRLLVL.

This clonotype was seen only a few times. The chain recombines TRBV15 with TRBJ2-7; maybe TRBD2 (5 bases). The CDR3 is 12 amino acids. Germline CDR1 is LNHNV and CDR2 is YYDKDF (reference sequence). Trimming removed 6 bases from V and 4 bases from J, with 10 bases in between. CDR3 DNA: TGTGCCACCAGGGACTCTGGATACGAGCAGTACTTC. It specifies CATRDSGYEQYF. The variable domain in full, completed from reference TRBV15 and TRBJ2-7, reads DAMVIQNPRYQVTQFGKPVTLSCSQTLNHNVMYWYQQKSSQAPKLLFHYYDKDFNNEADTPDNFQSRRPNTSFCFLDIRSPGLGDTAMYLCATRDSGYEQYFGPGTRLTVT.

This clonotype was detected only a few times. V gene TRBV4-2 combines with J gene TRBJ2-5; TRBD1 aligns across 8 bases. This CDR3 has 16 residues. J was trimmed by 0 bases and V by 1 base; bases with no gene match: 4. From germline, CDR1 is LGHNA and CDR2 YNFKEQ. CDR3 in amino acids: CASSQADRGYQETQYF. The CDR3 coding sequence is TGTGCCAGCAGCCAAGCCGACAGGGGTTACCAAGAGACCCAGTACTTC.

There are many counts of this clonotype. The V call is TRBV20-1, the J call TRBJ1-4, with D possibly matching TRBD1 (6 bases). V was shortened by 0 bases and J by 0 bases, with 8 bases between the two germline ends. Germline V gives CDR1 DFQATT, CDR2 SNEGSKA (reference sequence). The CDR3 contains 15 residues. The CDR3 DNA is TGCAGTGCTAGAGAGGAGGGGGCAACTAATGAAAAACTGTTTTTT. Its translation: CSAREEGATNEKLFF.

This clonotype has just a few counts. The chain is built from TRBV20-1 and TRBJ2-7; 8 positions match TRBD2. The CDR3 consists of 16 residues. Germline loops: CDR1 DFQATT, CDR2 SNEGSKA (reference sequence). V dropped 1 base and J dropped 4; count of bases not matched to a gene: 12. CDR3 nucleotide sequence: TGCAGTGCTAGAGGGGCCCCCAGAGCGGGAGAATACGAGCAGTACTTC. Amino acid sequence: CSARGAPRAGEYEQYF.

This clonotype showed up many times. J is TRBJ1-5 and V is TRBV5-5; D ambiguous. Trimming removed 4 bases at V and 0 bases at J, with 8 bases between. Looked up from germline, CDR1 is SGHKS and CDR2 is YYEKEE (reference sequence). The CDR3 has 14 amino acids. This chain's CDR3 is CASSAAYSNQPQHF. In nucleotides, the CDR3 is TGTGCCAGCAGCGCAGCATATAGCAATCAGCCCCAGCATTTT.

The chain employs TRBV7-2 and TRBJ2-7, with 7 bases identical to TRBD1. The CDR3 has 15 amino acids. Germline loops: CDR1 SGHTA, CDR2 FQGNSA. The junction had 10 bases not matched to a gene; V was cut back by 5 bases and J by 3 bases. CDR3 DNA: TGTGCCAGCAGCACCGTTCGGACAGGAGACTACGAGCAGTACTTC. Protein: CASSTVRTGDYEQYF.

The V call is TRBV5-6, the J call TRBJ2-3, with D tentatively TRBD2 (6 bases). CDR3 length: 16 amino acids. Per the germline V gene, CDR1 is SGHDT and CDR2 is YYEEEE. The germline V and J ends were trimmed by 0 bases and 5 bases, with 16 bases remaining between them. CDR3 sequence: CASSLVSGSGVDTQYF. The CDR3 DNA reads as TGTGCCAGCAGCTTGGTGTCCGGGAGTGGTGTAGATACGCAGTATTTT.

A few counts support this clonotype. The gene calls are TRBV25-1 and TRBJ2-1; TRBD2 is a possible D gene (6 bases). The length of the CDR3 is 13 residues. Trimming left V 7 bases short and J 8 bases short, with 15 bases between. Germline CDR1 reads MGHDK; CDR2 reads SYGVNS. The CDR3 DNA reads TGTGCCAGCACAGGGTTGGGGGGTTATGAGCAGTTCTTC. It codes for CASTGLGGYEQFF.